The entry below gives a single TCR beta chain sequence along with its context. The antigen is unknown. This record belongs to a study of cytomegalovirus exposure and HLA in healthy donors. The PCR used 60 Vbeta and 13 Jbeta primers. Source study methods: Per a later analysis, the number of unique TCR beta chains was about 80 million, of which about 11 million were shared. The data were produced by immunoSEQ multiplex PCR, yet TCRdb's version contains in-frame clones alone and is incomplete. V, J and clone size are taken as reported in that table, and D and trimming were inferred from the DNA itself. The sample comprises 72,000 or so clones, 75% to 80% of which are singletons, and roughly 8% rests with the top ten. Broader study findings: Reportedly, HLA-A and HLA-B alleles of most subjects were accurately predicted from TCR beta. A later analysis showed HLA-associated TCR beta chains outstripping equally common others in clonal expansion.

CDR1 is LNHDA, CDR2 SQIVND, per germline (reference sequence). V dropped 5 bases and J dropped 7 bases, with 9 bases sitting between them. This CDR3 has 13 residues. Unrecorded immune exposures were likely, despite nominal health at sampling. The receptor's source is a man between 18 and 29 years old in good health and CMV-seropositive. Input material: PBMCs. V and J are TRBV19 and TRBJ1-6; D is perhaps TRBD1 (6 bases). The CDR3 nucleotides read TGTGCCAGTAGTGCAGGGGACAATTCACCCCTCCACTTT. Translation gives CASSAGDNSPLHF.